Included here is one T cell receptor beta chain sequence, with context. Sequencing of TCR beta was performed on blood CD8+ T cells and on blood CD4+ T cells. This entry comes from a study of CD8 T cells in Susac syndrome. Random hexamers served to reverse transcribe roughly 0.45 to 1 ug RNA. Multiplex PCR with immunoSEQ amplified the TCR beta CDR3 across 54 Vbeta and 13 Jbeta. TCRdb itself ran the immunoSEQ multiplex PCR reads through MiXCR, one entry per CDR3 protein. The data hold about 400,000 distinct CDR3 sequences, with 75% to 90% observed a single time. Germline V gene lookup returns CDR1 MNHEY and CDR2 SMNVEV (reference sequence). CDR3 length: 13 residues. V shed 11 bases and J 6 bases; nucleotides not matched to a gene: 10.

The gene calls are TRBV27 and TRBJ2-7, with TRBD2 matching over 10 bases. The specimen sequenced was CD8+ T cells from PBMCs. The TCR originated in a human donor with multiple sclerosis. CDR3 in DNA: TGTGCCGTTACCGGGACTAGCGTGGGCGAGCAGTACTTC. Its protein is CAVTGTSVGEQYF.